The 13 T cell receptor beta chains given below trace back to one sample, sequenced in a study of cytomegalovirus exposure and HLA in healthy donors. The PCR made use of 60 Vbeta and 13 Jbeta primers. Using immunoSEQ multiplex PCR, the repertoire was profiled, and TCRdb retains in-frame clones only, with some absent. Found here are hundreds of thousands of clones, over 60% of them singletons; the top ten hold roughly a sixth. Input material: PBMCs. The receptors stem from a man aged 35-49 years in good health and CMV-seronegative.

The genes are TRBV6-1 and TRBJ2-5; D is uncertain. This CDR3 is built from 13 residues. Germline CDR1 is MNHNS and CDR2 is SASEGT. Trimming took 6 bases from V and 3 from J, leaving 11 bases between them. CDR3 DNA sequence: TGTGCCAGCAGCCACAGCCCAAAAGAGACCCAGTACTTC. Protein: CASSHSPKETQYF.

In its sample, this clone was seen a few times. V usage is TRBV7-9 and J usage is TRBJ2-7; 16 bases line up with TRBD2. The CDR3 loop spans 19 amino acids. With 2 bases clipped from V and 3 bases from J, the junction kept 10 bases outside the gene matches. CDR1 is SEHNR and CDR2 is FQNEAQ in the germline V gene (reference sequence). The CDR3 loop reads CASSLIPGLAGGINYEQYF. CDR3 bases: TGTGCCAGCAGCTTAATACCGGGACTAGCGGGAGGGATTAACTACGAGCAGTACTTC. The whole variable domain, filled in from reference TRBV7-9 and TRBJ2-7, reads DTGVSQNPRHKITKRGQNVTFRCDPISEHNRLYWYRQTLGQGPEFLTYFQNEAQLEKSRLLSDRFSAERPKGSFSTLEIQRTEQGDSAMYLCASSLIPGLAGGINYEQYFGPGTRLTVT.

This clone is a singleton in its sample. The chain has TRBV2 and TRBJ2-5; 8 bases line up with TRBD1. Germline trimming cut 6 bases from V and 4 bases from J; bases unmatched to any gene: 7. This CDR3 contains 14 residues. Germline lookup yields CDR1 SNHLY and CDR2 FYNNEI. The CDR3 protein is CASRARTGPETQYF. For the CDR3, the DNA is TGTGCCAGCAGGGCCAGGACAGGGCCAGAGACCCAGTACTTC.

This rearrangement joins TRBV6-6 to TRBJ1-3, with TRBD1 matching over 7 bases. The CDR3 is 15 residues long. Germline lookup yields CDR1 MNHNY and CDR2 SVGAGI (reference sequence). With 2 bases clipped from V and 2 bases from J, the junction kept 3 bases outside the gene matches. The CDR3 bases are TGTGCCAGCAGTTACGGACAGGCTACTGGAAACACCATATATTTT. Its translation is CASSYGQATGNTIYF.

The CDR3 region has the DNA TGTGCCAGCAGTTCGAAGCGGAACACCGGGGAGCTGTTTTTT. Residues: CASSSKRNTGELFF. The V and J genes are TRBV27 and TRBJ2-2; D ambiguous. The CDR3 has 14 amino acids. V lost 4 bases, J lost 1 base, and 7 bases lay in between. The germline gives CDR1 MNHEY, CDR2 SMNVEV (reference sequence).

V gene TRBV7-9 combines with J gene TRBJ2-2; a weak D match, TRBD1 (6 bases). Germline V gene lookup returns CDR1 SEHNR and CDR2 FQNEAQ (reference sequence). This CDR3 contains 15 residues. V lost 4 bases and J lost 7, with 16 bases in between. CDR3 coding DNA: TGTGCCAGCAGCTCCTGGACAGTGCGAAGCGGGGAGCTGTTTTTT. Protein sequence: CASSSWTVRSGELFF.

This clone was detected a few times. V and J are TRBV28 and TRBJ2-7; tentative D call: TRBD2 (7 bases). Germline values: CDR1 MDHEN, CDR2 SYDVKM. Trimming pared 5 bases from V and 5 bases from J, leaving 19 bases between. The CDR3 length is 15 residues. CDR3 sequence (DNA): TGTGCCAGCAGTGCACGGGACACCCGGGAGGACGAGCAGTACTTC. It translates to CASSARDTREDEQYF.

V gene TRBV30 combines with J gene TRBJ1-5; 7 bases match TRBD1. Germline trimming cut 1 base from V and 6 bases from J; bases unmatched to any gene: 6. Germline values: CDR1 GTSNPN, CDR2 SVGIG (reference sequence). This CDR3 contains 14 residues. The DNA for the CDR3 is TGTGCCTGGAGTGGACAGGGCGTCCCTCAGCCCCAGCATTTT. It is translated as CAWSGQGVPQPQHF.

J is TRBJ2-1 and V is TRBV19, with a possible D match to TRBD1 (7 bases). CDR1 and CDR2 (germline): LNHDA, SQIVND (reference sequence). The V end lost 4 bases, the J end lost 7 bases, and 20 bases lay between the germline ends. This CDR3 is 16 amino acids long. The CDR3 bases are TGTGCCAGTAGTAGGGGGCGGGACAGCCGGGGGAATGAGCAGTTCTTC. Encoded protein: CASSRGRDSRGNEQFF.

This clone occurred a few times. The chain links TRBV7-2 to TRBJ1-2; possibly TRBD1 for D (5 bases). The CDR3 loop spans 14 amino acids. CDR1 and CDR2 (germline): SGHTA, FQGNSA. Between the trimmed V and J ends, which lost 7 bases and 5 bases, there was a span of 17 bases. As DNA, the CDR3 is TGTGCCAGCACCGGACACGCTGATCATTATGGCTACACCTTC. The encoded protein is CASTGHADHYGYTF.

The V call is TRBV6-5, the J call TRBJ1-4; no definite D call. This CDR3 is built from 14 residues. V was shortened by 6 bases and J by 6 bases, with 14 bases between the two germline ends. Germline loops: CDR1 MNHEY, CDR2 SVGAGI. This chain's CDR3 is CASSSGRDYEKLFF. As DNA, the CDR3 is TGTGCCAGCAGCTCGGGCCGGGATTATGAAAAACTGTTTTTT.

V and J are TRBV6-5 and TRBJ2-5; 9 bases line up with TRBD1. The last part of the DNA fits TRBJ2-7 better; the J call may be wrong. The CDR3 totals 14 residues. Germline values: CDR1 MNHEY, CDR2 SVGAGI. CDR3 DNA sequence: TGTGCCAGCAGGCTTGGGACAGGGTTCCACGAGCAGTACTTC. Its protein product is CASRLGTGFHEQYF.

This clone appeared a few times. This rearrangement joins TRBV6-1 to TRBJ2-7; D not resolved. V shed 3 bases and J shed 3 bases, with 9 bases lying between them. Germline V gives CDR1 MNHNS, CDR2 SASEGT. This CDR3 spans 13 amino acids. The CDR3 DNA sequence: TGTGCCAGCAGTGAGATAGTGTTCTACGAGCAGTACTTC. This gives the protein CASSEIVFYEQYF.